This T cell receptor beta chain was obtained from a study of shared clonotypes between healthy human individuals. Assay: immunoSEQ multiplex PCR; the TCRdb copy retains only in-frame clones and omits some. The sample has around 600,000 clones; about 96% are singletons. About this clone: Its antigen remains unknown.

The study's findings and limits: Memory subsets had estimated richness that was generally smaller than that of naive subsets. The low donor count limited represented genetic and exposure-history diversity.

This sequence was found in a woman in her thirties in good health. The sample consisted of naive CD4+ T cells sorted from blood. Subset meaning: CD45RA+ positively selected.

The CDR3 sequence is CASMVSGMTDTQYF. The CDR3 DNA reads TGTGCCAGCATGGTTAGCGGGATGACAGATACGCAGTATTTT. This chain uses TRBV6-6 with TRBJ2-3, with 8 bases that match TRBD2. V lost 7 bases, J lost 3 bases, and 6 bases stayed unmatched. The CDR3 length is 14 residues. Germline CDR1 reads MNHNY; CDR2 reads SVGAGI (reference sequence).